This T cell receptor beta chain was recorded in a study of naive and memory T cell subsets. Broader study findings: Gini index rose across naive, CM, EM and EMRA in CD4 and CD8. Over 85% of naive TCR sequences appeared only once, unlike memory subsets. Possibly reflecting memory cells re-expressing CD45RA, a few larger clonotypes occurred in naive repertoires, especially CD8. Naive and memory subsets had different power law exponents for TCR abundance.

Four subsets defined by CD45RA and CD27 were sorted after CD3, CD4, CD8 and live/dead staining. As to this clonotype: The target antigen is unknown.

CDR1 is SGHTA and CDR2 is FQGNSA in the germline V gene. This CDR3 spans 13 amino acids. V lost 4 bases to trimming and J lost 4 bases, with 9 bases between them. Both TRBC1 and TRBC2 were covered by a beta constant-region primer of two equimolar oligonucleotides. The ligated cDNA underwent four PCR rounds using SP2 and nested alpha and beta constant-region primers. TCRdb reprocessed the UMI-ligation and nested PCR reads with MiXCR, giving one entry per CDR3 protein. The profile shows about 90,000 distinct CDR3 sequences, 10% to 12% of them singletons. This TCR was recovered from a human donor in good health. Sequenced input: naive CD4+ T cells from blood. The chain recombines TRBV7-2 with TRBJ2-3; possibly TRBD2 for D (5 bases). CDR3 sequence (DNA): TGTGCCAGCAGCTCGCGGGTTTCAGATACGCAGTATTTT. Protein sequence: CASSSRVSDTQYF.